The clone carrying this TCR beta chain is a singleton in its sample. At one of its ends the junction is not consistent with the germline gene, which may arise from a read error. The CDR3 runs 16 residues. The germline CDR1 and CDR2 sequences are SGHTA and FQGNSA. One entry per CDR3 protein results from TCRdb running MiXCR on the RT-PCR reads. The sample consists of around 700,000 distinct CDR3 sequences, 11% to 15% of them appearing once. Sequenced: memory CD4+ T cells from blood. This clonotype was sampled from a female donor in good health, serving as a healthy control. This chain links TRBV7-2 with TRBJ1-2, with D unclear. The CDR3 bases are TGTGCCAACAGCTTAGCGCTAAGCGGCCCCGGCTATGGCTACACCTTC. Residues: CANSLALSGPGYGYTF.